These T cell receptor beta chains were read from a single sample in a study of blood T cell repertoires in COVID-19. Some clones are missing from TCRdb's copy, which holds only in-frame ones; the method was immunoSEQ multiplex PCR. This table holds fewer than 250,000 clones, just under 90% found once. The sequencing sample was made of PBMCs or T cells enriched from blood (not recorded which). These receptors originate from a man aged 45-65 years who had been exposed to COVID-19. Each CDR3 is given with its conserved first and last residue. The order of the fields is D gene, clone size, V gene, J gene, CDR3 length, CDR3 protein, CDR3 DNA. The D gene is left open where the match is weak. Size tells how often a clone was seen (once, few, many) or the class of an expanded clone, and some rows leave it out.

TRBD1,.,TRBV28,TRBJ1-2,12,CASSTGDRGYTF,TGTGCCAGCAGTACAGGGGATAGGGGCTACACCTTC
.,once,TRBV19,TRBJ1-5,13,CASSGGGGQPQHF,TGTGCCAGTAGCGGGGGAGGAGGTCAGCCCCAGCATTTT
.,.,TRBV28,TRBJ2-3,14,CASSFGTGYDTQYF,TGTGCCAGCAGTTTTGGTACAGGGTATGATACGCAGTATTTT
.,.,TRBV13,TRBJ1-4,15,CASSFGGATNEKLFF,TGTGCCAGCAGCTTCGGGGGGGCGACTAATGAAAAACTGTTTTTT
TRBD1,.,TRBV18,TRBJ1-4,13,CASSQDRNEKLFF,TGTGCCAGCTCACAGGACAGGAATGAAAAACTGTTTTTT
TRBD2,.,TRBV27,TRBJ2-7,18,CASSSLGSGGPSSYEQYF,TGTGCCAGCAGTTCCCTCGGTAGCGGGGGGCCTAGCTCCTACGAGCAGTACTTC
.,.,TRBV29-1,TRBJ1-4,12,CSVGGGLEKLFF,TGCAGCGTTGGGGGGGGGCTTGAAAAACTGTTTTTT
TRBD1,.,TRBV5-1,TRBJ1-2,16,CASSLLGQGARYGYTF,TGCGCCAGCAGCTTACTTGGACAGGGGGCCCGGTATGGCTACACCTTC
.,.,TRBV30,TRBJ1-5,13,CAWSAHSNQPQHF,TGTGCCTGGAGTGCCCATAGCAATCAGCCCCAGCATTTT
.,.,TRBV5-1,TRBJ1-5,15,CASSPQGIGNQPQHF,TGCGCCAGCAGCCCGCAGGGCATAGGCAATCAGCCCCAGCATTTT
TRBD2,once,TRBV11-3,TRBJ2-1,16,CASSFSGSPSYNEQFF,TGTGCCAGCAGCTTCAGCGGGAGCCCCTCCTACAATGAGCAGTTCTTC
TRBD2,.,TRBV7-3,TRBJ2-1,15,CASSPQREGYNEQFF,TGTGCCAGCAGCCCCCAGCGGGAGGGATACAATGAGCAGTTCTTC
TRBD2,once,TRBV12-5,TRBJ2-5,13,CASGLAGEETQYF,TGTGCTAGTGGATTAGCGGGAGAGGAGACCCAGTACTTC
.,.,TRBV3-1/TRBV3-2,TRBJ1-6,15,CASSPSYFGGSPLHF,TGTGCCAGCAGCCCCTCATATTTTGGTGGCTCACCCCTCCACTTT
.,.,TRBV30,TRBJ1-1,15,CAWSLAGRGTTEAFF,TGTGCCTGGAGTCTGGCAGGCCGAGGGACAACTGAAGCTTTCTTT
TRBD1,.,TRBV6-5,TRBJ1-1,13,CASSYGTGGDAFF,TGTGCCAGCAGTTACGGGACAGGGGGCGATGCTTTCTTT
.,few,TRBV2,TRBJ2-2,13,CASTRWNTGELFF,TGTGCCAGCACACGGTGGAACACCGGGGAGCTGTTTTTT
.,once,TRBV5-6,TRBJ1-2,14,CASSVREYTYGYTF,TGTGCCAGCAGCGTGAGGGAGTACACCTATGGCTACACCTTC
TRBD2,.,TRBV14,TRBJ2-6,21,CASSQARRGLVKDSGANVLTF,TGTGCCAGCAGCCAAGCTCGCCGGGGACTAGTGAAAGATTCCGGGGCCAACGTCCTGACTTTC
TRBD2,.,TRBV7-2,TRBJ2-5,15,CARTIAGGPGETQYF,TGTGCCAGGACTATAGCGGGAGGGCCGGGGGAGACCCAGTACTTC
.,.,TRBV2,TRBJ1-4,14,CASRRTIVDEKLFF,TGTGCCAGCAGAAGGACAATAGTCGATGAAAAACTGTTTTTT
.,.,TRBV18,TRBJ2-4,14,CASSPPISRTLQYF,TGTGCCAGCTCACCACCGATCAGTCGAACCCTTCAGTACTTC
.,.,TRBV9,TRBJ1-1,14,CASSPTPHGTEAFF,TGTGCCAGCAGCCCAACCCCCCACGGCACTGAAGCTTTCTTT
.,.,TRBV2,TRBJ1-6,13,CAFAREANSPLHF,TGTGCCTTTGCACGCGAGGCGAATTCACCCCTCCACTTT
.,.,TRBV28,TRBJ1-1,13,CASSFPAGSEAFF,TGTGCCAGCAGTTTTCCCGCCGGGTCTGAAGCTTTCTTT
.,.,TRBV7-6,TRBJ1-3,14,CASSLETVGNTIYF,TGTGCCAGCAGCTTAGAGACAGTCGGAAACACCATATATTTT
.,.,TRBV19,TRBJ1-5,16,CASKSQGHFSNQPQHF,TGTGCCAGTAAAAGCCAGGGACATTTTAGCAATCAGCCCCAGCATTTT
TRBD1,few,TRBV29-1,TRBJ1-2,15,CSVGIGTDPGYGYTF,TGCAGCGTCGGAATCGGGACAGACCCTGGCTATGGCTACACCTTC
.,once,TRBV6-5,TRBJ1-1,14,CASSSLQVNTEAFF,TGTGCCAGCAGCAGCCTCCAGGTGAACACTGAAGCTTTCTTT
.,.,TRBV6-5,TRBJ2-2,13,CASSITGTGELFF,TGTGCCAGCAGTATAACGGGGACCGGGGAGCTGTTTTTT
.,.,TRBV9,TRBJ2-1,15,CASSVAGATYNEQFF,TGTGCCAGCAGCGTAGCGGGAGCGACCTACAATGAGCAGTTCTTC